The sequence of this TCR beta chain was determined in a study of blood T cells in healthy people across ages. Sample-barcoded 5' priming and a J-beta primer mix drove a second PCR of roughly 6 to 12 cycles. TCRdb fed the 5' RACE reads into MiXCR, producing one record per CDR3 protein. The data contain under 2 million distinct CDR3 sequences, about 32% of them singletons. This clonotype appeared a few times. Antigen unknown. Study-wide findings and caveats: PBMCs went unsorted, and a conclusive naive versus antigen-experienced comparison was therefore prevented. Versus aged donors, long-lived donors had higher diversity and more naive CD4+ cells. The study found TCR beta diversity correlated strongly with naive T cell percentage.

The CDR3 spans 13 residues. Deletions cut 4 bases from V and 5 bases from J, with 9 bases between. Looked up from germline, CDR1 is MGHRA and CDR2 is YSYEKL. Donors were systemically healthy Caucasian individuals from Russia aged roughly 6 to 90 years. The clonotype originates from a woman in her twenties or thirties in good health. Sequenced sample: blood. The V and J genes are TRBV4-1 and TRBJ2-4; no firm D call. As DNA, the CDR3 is TGCGCCAGCAGCCCACCCCATGAAAACATTCAGTACTTC. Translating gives CASSPPHENIQYF.